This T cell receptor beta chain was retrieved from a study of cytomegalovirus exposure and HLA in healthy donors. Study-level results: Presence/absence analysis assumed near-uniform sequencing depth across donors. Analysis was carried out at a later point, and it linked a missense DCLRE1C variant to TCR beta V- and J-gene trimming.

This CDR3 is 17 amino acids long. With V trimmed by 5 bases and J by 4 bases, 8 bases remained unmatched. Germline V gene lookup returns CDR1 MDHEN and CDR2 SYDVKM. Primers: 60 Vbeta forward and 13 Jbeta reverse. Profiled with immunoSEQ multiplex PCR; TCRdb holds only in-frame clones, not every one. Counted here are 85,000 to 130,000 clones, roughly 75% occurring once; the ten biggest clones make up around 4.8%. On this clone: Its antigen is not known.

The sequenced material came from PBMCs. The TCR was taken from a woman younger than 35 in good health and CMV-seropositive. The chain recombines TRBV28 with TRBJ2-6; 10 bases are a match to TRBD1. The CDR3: CASSLPGTGAGANVLTF. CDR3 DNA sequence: TGTGCCAGCAGTCTCCCCGGGACAGGGGCGGGGGCCAACGTCCTGACTTTC.